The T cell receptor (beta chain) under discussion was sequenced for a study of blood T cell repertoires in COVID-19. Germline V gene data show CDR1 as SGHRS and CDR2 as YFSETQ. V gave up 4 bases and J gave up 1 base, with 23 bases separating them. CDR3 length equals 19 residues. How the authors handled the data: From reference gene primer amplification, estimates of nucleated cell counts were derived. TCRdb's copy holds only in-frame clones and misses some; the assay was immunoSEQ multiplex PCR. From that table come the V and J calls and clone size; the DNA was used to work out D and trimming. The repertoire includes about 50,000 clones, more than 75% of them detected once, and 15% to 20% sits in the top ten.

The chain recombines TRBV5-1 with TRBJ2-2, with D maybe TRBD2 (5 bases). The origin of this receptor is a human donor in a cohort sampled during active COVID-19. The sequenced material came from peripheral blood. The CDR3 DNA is TGCGCCAGCAGCGGCGGGTCACCGGGGTCGGCGGAGAACACCGGGGAGCTGTTTTTT. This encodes CASSGGSPGSAENTGELFF.